Below, one TCR beta chain is given with its context. This clonotype has more than one count but fewer than ten. The target of this receptor is not known. The record has no base qualities; no much larger clone is one base away. The sample belongs to a study of blood T cells in healthy people across ages (dated by TCRdb to 2013 to 2016). Notes on the research overall: In model experiments, template switching captured roughly one uniquely barcoded TCR beta cDNA molecule for every two T cells. To avoid experimental bias, donors of different ages were randomly spread across the sequencing lanes. The donors were divided into four age groups: young (average approximately 17 years), middle-aged (about 41), aged (approximately 62) and long-lived (roughly 86). Age-related changes in TCR beta repertoire diversity were measured in the study by deep sequencing normalized with unique cDNA molecular identifiers. The study analyzed two additional independent replicas of 1 million unique cDNA reads from the same blood draw for two donors, one aged 18 to 30 and one aged 80 or older.

The paper's findings and limits, for the study overall: Estimates of total diversity based on one million sequenced T cells were regarded as lower bounds and as underestimates. The percentage of naive T cells measured by flow cytometry correlated strongly with observed TCR beta diversity. The long-lived group showed more naive CD4+ T cells, fewer expanded clones and increased TCR diversity than the aged group, suggesting age selection. The CMV infection status of donors was not known, potentially confounding age-related changes in expanded clonotypes. Conclusive comparison of naive and antigen-experienced compartments was prevented by the profiling of bulk unsorted PBMCs. Observed TCR beta diversity per million T cells fell roughly linearly with age, and a significant reduction was already apparent by age about 36.

The germline V gene supplies CDR1 ENHRY and CDR2 SYGVKD. The CDR3 holds 13 amino acids from the cysteine to the phenylalanine. Of all the DNA, just the CDR3 is kept, 39 bases in frame from base 1. The germline ends are 2 bases apart after V is trimmed by 0 bases and J by 2 bases. The roughly 42 donors, aged 6 to 90 years, were systemically healthy Caucasian individuals from Russia. Each donor gave about 10 milliliters of peripheral blood, drawn into EDTA-treated Vacutainer tubes. Ficoll-Paque density-gradient centrifugation was used to isolate PBMCs, with at least 6.5 million per sample. Total RNA was extracted from PBMCs with Trizol reagent, with at least 5 micrograms obtained per sample. For every donor, an aliquot of PBMCs went through flow cytometry to measure the percentages of naive CD45RAhigh/CD27high T cells. Receptors were amplified or captured by 5' RACE. The data were produced on an Illumina HiSeq 2500. The second PCR ran for roughly 6 to 11 cycles and used a J-beta primer mix along with a sample-barcoded 5' primer. A template-switch 5' adaptor carrying 12 random nucleotides introduced a unique molecular identifier onto each TCR beta cDNA molecule. Each sample yielded at least 3 million CDR3-containing paired-end reads. All of the RNA was converted into first-strand cDNA using the Mint cDNA synthesis kit, with a TRBC-specific oligonucleotide serving as the primer. All cDNA was treated with uracil-DNA glycosylase and then went through a first 18-cycle PCR with the universal primers M1SS and BC2_uni_R. The original pipeline was this. Each sample was normalized by randomly selecting 1 million high-quality reads, each carrying a distinct molecular identifier. Instead of being binned into consensus sequences, reads that shared molecular identifiers were thrown out. CDR3 identification, clonotype clustering and error correction used MiTCR with a Q25 quality threshold and the strictest error-elimination algorithm. Lower-bound total TCR beta diversity was estimated with a nonparametric unseen species model using Euler transformation. In-frame beta chains were kept once TCRdb had trimmed the public reads at Q25 with fastp and called clones with MiXCR. One record per CDR3 amino acid sequence lists the most common genes and DNA. The V and J calls reflect TCRdb's pipeline rather than the authors' work. For this sample there are roughly 1,500,000 distinct CDR3 sequences; 42% appear just once. Of the sample, roughly 8.2% falls within the top ten clones.

The sequenced sample consisted of blood. The V and J segments used are TRBV10-3 and TRBJ2-1, with no D gene named confidently. The origin of this receptor is a woman aged 18-35 years in good health. This receptor carries the CDR3 CAISESAYNEQFF. The DNA reads TGTGCCATCAGTGAGTCAGCCTACAATGAGCAGTTCTTC.